One T cell receptor (beta chain) is described in this entry. Its antigen is currently unknown. The sample is drawn from a study of T cell repertoires in cytomegalovirus infection. As for the study in general: Matching HLA type and CMV infection were both indicated by public TCR beta signatures.

TCRdb redid the calling of the reads with MiXCR, one entry per CDR3 protein. The table has fewer than 150,000 distinct CDR3 sequences, under 35% seen once. V was shortened by 0 bases and J by 4 bases, with 22 bases between the two germline ends. The germline CDR1 and CDR2 sequences are SGHVS and FNYEAQ. The CDR3 loop spans 18 amino acids. The chain recombines TRBV7-6 with TRBJ2-7; possible D gene TRBD1, 6 bases. This sequence originates from a human donor in good health (CMV status not recorded). Some clones in this sample may be carry-over from other donors' samples. Here the sequenced sample was CD8+ T cells from cultured PBMCs, taken from culture after CMV antigen stimulation. The CDR3 nucleotides are TGTGCCAGCAGCTTAGCCCCCACAGGGCGCACCAAAGTGTACGAGCAGTACTTC. As protein: CASSLAPTGRTKVYEQYF.